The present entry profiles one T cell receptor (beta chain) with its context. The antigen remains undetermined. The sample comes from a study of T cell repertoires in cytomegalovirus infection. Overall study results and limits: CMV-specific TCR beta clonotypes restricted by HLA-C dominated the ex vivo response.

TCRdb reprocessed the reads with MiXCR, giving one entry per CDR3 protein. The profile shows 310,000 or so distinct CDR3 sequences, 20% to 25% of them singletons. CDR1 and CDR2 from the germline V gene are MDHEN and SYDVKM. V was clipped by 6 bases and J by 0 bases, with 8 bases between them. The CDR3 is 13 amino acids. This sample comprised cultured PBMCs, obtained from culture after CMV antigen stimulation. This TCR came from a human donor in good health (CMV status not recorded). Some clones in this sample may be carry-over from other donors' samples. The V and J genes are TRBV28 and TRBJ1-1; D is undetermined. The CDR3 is CASRNDLNTEAFF. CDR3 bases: TGTGCCAGCAGAAATGACTTGAACACTGAAGCTTTCTTT.